This T cell receptor beta chain stems from a study of regulatory T cells in long-lasting Graves disease. HTBI primers from iRepertoire and Arm-PCR of CDR3 regions yielded the TCR beta libraries. Via MiXCR, TCRdb re-called the multiplex PCR reads, giving one row per CDR3 protein. Of 350,000 to 500,000 distinct CDR3 sequences listed, 13% to 15% are singletons. The germline V and J ends were trimmed by 0 bases and 8 bases, with 8 bases remaining between them. Germline V gives CDR1 SGHNT, CDR2 YYREEE (reference sequence). The CDR3 spans 13 residues. Time point here: newly diagnosed GD, antithyroid drugs for less than 3 months. The TCR library was prepared using RNA isolated from PBMCs. In addition, the sample was reused for a study of T cells in Graves' hyperthyroidism and ophthalmopathy.

V is TRBV5-4 and J is TRBJ1-4; D call uncertain. The specimen comprised peripheral blood mononuclear cells (PBMCs), sampled at new diagnosis, from a patient treated with antithyroid drugs. The origin of this receptor is a woman aged 45-65 years with Graves disease. The CDR3 loop reads CASSLVREEKLFF. The DNA for the CDR3 is TGTGCCAGCAGCTTGGTGAGGGAGGAAAAACTGTTTTTT.